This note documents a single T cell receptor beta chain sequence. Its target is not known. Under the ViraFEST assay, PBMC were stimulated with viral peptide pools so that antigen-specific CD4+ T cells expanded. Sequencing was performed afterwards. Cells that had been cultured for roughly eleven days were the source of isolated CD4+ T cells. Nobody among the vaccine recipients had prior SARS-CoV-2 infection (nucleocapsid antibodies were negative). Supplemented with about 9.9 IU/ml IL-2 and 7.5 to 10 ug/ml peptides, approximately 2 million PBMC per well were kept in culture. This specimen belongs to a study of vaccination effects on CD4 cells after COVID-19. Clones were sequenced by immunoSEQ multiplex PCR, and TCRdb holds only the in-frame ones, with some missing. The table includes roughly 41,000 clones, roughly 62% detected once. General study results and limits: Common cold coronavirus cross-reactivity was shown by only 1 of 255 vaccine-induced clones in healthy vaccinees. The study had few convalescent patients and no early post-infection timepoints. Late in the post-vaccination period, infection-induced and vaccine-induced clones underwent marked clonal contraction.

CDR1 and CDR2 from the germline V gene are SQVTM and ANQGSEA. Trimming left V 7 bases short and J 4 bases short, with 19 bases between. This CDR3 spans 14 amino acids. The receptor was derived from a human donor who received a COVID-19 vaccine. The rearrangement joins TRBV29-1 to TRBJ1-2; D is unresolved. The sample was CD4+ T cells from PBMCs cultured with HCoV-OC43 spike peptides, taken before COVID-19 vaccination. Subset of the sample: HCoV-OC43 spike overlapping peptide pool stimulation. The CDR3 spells CSALGRSSLYGYTF. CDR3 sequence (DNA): TGCAGCGCCCTGGGAAGGAGCTCCCTCTATGGCTACACCTTC.